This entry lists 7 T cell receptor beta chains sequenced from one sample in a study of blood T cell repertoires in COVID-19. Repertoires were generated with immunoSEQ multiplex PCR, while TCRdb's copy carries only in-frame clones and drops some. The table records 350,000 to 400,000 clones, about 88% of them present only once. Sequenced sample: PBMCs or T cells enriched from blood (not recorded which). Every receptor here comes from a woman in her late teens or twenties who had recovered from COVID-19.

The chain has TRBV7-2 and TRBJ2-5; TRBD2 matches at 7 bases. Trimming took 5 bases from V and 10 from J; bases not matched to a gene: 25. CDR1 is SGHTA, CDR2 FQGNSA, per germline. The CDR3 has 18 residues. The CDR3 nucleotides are TGTGCCAGCAGCACCTCGCCCCCTCCTAGCGGCGGGCTTAGGAGCCAGTACTTC. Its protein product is CASSTSPPPSGGLRSQYF. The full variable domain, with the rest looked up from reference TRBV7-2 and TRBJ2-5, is GAGVSQSPSNKVTEKGKDVELRCDPISGHTALYWYRQSLGQGLEFLIYFQGNSAPDKSGLPSDRFSAERTGGSVSTLTIQRTQQEDSAVYLCASSTSPPPSGGLRSQYFGPGTRLLVL.

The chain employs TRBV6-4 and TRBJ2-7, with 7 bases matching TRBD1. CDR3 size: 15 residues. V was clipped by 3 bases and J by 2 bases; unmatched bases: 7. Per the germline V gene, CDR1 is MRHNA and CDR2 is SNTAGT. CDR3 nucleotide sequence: TGTGCCAGCAGTGAGGGTTTGGACAGGACCTACGAGCAGTACTTC. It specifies CASSEGLDRTYEQYF.

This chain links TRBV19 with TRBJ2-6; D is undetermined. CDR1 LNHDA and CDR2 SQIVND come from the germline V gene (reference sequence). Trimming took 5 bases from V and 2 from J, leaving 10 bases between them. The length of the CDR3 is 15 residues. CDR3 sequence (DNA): TGTGCCAGTAGTCGACTCGAAACTGGGGCCAACGTCCTGACTTTC. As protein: CASSRLETGANVLTF.

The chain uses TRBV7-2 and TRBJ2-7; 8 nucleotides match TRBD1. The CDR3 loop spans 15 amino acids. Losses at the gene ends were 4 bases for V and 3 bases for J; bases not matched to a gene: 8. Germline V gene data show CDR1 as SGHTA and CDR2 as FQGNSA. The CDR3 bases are TGTGCCAGCAGCTCCACAGGGGGTAAAAACTACGAGCAGTACTTC. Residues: CASSSTGGKNYEQYF.

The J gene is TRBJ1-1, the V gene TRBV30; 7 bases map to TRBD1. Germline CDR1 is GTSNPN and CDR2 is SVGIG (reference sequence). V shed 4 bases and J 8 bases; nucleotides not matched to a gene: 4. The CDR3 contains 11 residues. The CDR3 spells CAWTGGLEAFF. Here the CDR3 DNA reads TGTGCCTGGACAGGGGGGTTGGAAGCTTTCTTT.

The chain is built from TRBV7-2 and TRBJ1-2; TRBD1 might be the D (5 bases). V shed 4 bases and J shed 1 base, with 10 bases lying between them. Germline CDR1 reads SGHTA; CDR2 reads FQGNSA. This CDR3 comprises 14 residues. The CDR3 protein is CASSSPGFNYGYTF. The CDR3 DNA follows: TGTGCCAGCAGCTCTCCAGGGTTTAACTATGGCTACACCTTC.

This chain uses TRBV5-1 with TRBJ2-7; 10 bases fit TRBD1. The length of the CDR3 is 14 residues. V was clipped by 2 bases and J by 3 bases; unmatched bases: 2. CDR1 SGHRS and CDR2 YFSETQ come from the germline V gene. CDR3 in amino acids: CASSFRDRGYEQYF. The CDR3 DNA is TGCGCCAGCAGCTTCCGGGACAGGGGCTACGAGCAGTACTTC.